Each of the 25 T cell receptor beta chains below was sequenced from the same sample in a study of CD8 T cells in Susac syndrome. Roughly 0.45 to 1 ug RNA was reverse transcribed with random hexamers. TCRdb passed the immunoSEQ multiplex PCR reads through MiXCR, listing each CDR3 protein once. Counted here are under 200,000 distinct CDR3 sequences, around 94% occurring once; the ten biggest clones make up roughly 0.13%. What was sequenced was CD4+ T cells from PBMCs. Receptors were obtained from a human donor in good health.

This chain's CDR3 is CASSLRQGWETQYF. The CDR3 nucleotides are TGTGCCAGCAGCCTCCGACAGGGGTGGGAGACCCAGTACTTC. V gene TRBV3-1 combines with J gene TRBJ2-5; 8 positions agree with TRBD1. Germline CDR1 LGHDT, CDR2 YNNKEL (reference sequence). The V segment lost 4 bases and the J segment 5 bases; nucleotides outside the gene matches: 6. This CDR3 comprises 14 residues.

J is TRBJ1-1 and V is TRBV5-1; a weak D match, TRBD1 (6 bases). V was shortened by 0 bases and J by 4 bases, with 19 bases between the two germline ends. Looked up from germline, CDR1 is SGHRS and CDR2 is YFSETQ. The CDR3 length is 17 residues. As DNA, the CDR3 is TGCGCCAGCAGCTTGGAGTCGGGGGGGCCCCTGGGCACTGAAGCTTTCTTT. Translated: CASSLESGGPLGTEAFF.

This chain joins TRBV20-1 and TRBJ2-3; 9 bases match TRBD2. The trim removed 2 bases at V and 2 bases at J, leaving 2 bases unmatched. Germline V gives CDR1 DFQATT, CDR2 SNEGSKA (reference sequence). The CDR3 is 14 amino acids. CDR3 protein: CSARKRGVTDTQYF. The CDR3 nucleotides read TGCAGTGCTAGAAAGCGGGGGGTCACAGATACGCAGTATTTT.

The CDR3 reads CASSYEDRGSEQFF. CDR3 in DNA: TGTGCCAGCAGTTACGAGGACAGGGGAAGCGAGCAGTTCTTC. V usage is TRBV6-2 or TRBV6-3 and J usage is TRBJ2-1; 9 bases are a match to TRBD1. Trimming removed 2 bases from V and 10 bases from J; junction bases left unmatched: 6. The germline V gene has CDR1 MNHEY and CDR2 SVGEGT. The CDR3 sequence is 14 residues long.

This clonotype has a single count. The chain combines TRBV12-3 or TRBV12-4 with TRBJ1-6; 8 bases are shared with TRBD1. The V and J ends lost 5 bases and 7 bases, in that order; junction bases with no gene match: 13. The CDR3 extends over 17 amino acids. This chain's CDR3 is CASSDRQGPGVNSPLHF. The CDR3 DNA sequence: TGTGCCAGCAGTGATCGACAGGGGCCGGGAGTGAATTCACCCCTCCACTTT.

The V gene is TRBV4-3, the J gene TRBJ2-1; TRBD1 matches 9 bases. Losses at the gene ends were 0 bases for V and 7 bases for J; bases not matched to a gene: 7. The length of the CDR3 is 16 residues. Germline CDR1 and CDR2: LGHNA and YSLEER. Written as DNA, the CDR3 is TGCGCCAGCAGCCAAGATGGGACAGGGACGATGAATGAGCAGTTCTTC. Its protein is CASSQDGTGTMNEQFF.

A single count supports this clonotype. The chain carries TRBV2 and TRBJ1-6; possible D gene TRBD1, 5 bases. The CDR3 loop spans 14 amino acids. The germline V gene has CDR1 SNHLY and CDR2 FYNNEI. The ends were cut back, 8 bases at V and 8 bases at J, with 16 bases in the middle. This CDR3 is CASGREPGYSPLHF. DNA for the CDR3: TGTGCCAGCGGCAGAGAACCAGGGTATTCACCCCTCCACTTT.

The gene calls are TRBV29-1 and TRBJ2-5, with 7 positions matching TRBD2. CDR1 SQVTM and CDR2 ANQGSEA come from the germline V gene. CDR3 length equals 12 residues. Trimming at V came to 4 bases and at J to 5 bases, leaving 4 bases not matched to a gene. The CDR3 loop reads CSVGSGGETQYF. DNA for the CDR3: TGCAGCGTTGGGTCCGGGGGGGAGACCCAGTACTTC.

The rearrangement joins TRBV30 to TRBJ1-5; no clear D gene. V lost 2 bases, J lost 0 bases, and 17 bases lay in between. The CDR3 consists of 17 residues. Germline lookup yields CDR1 GTSNPN and CDR2 SVGIG (reference sequence). In DNA, the CDR3 is TGTGCCTGGAGTCCCCCGCGCCAATTTCATAGCAATCAGCCCCAGCATTTT. This translates into CAWSPPRQFHSNQPQHF.

The chain carries TRBV18 and TRBJ2-7, with 8 bases lining up with TRBD1. Germline CDR1 KGHSH, CDR2 LQKENI. The CDR3 contains 14 residues. The trim removed 8 bases at V and 0 bases at J, leaving 6 bases unmatched. The CDR3 DNA reads TGTGCCAGCACGGACGACAGGGGCTCCTACGAGCAGTACTTC. Its protein product is CASTDDRGSYEQYF.

This clonotype was observed a single time. The chain employs TRBV6-2 or TRBV6-3 and TRBJ2-7; D is ambiguous. Germline V gives CDR1 MNHEY, CDR2 SVGEGT. V shed 2 bases and J shed 5 bases, with 4 bases lying between them. The CDR3 has 11 residues. The CDR3 sequence: CASSYVHEQYF. The CDR3 DNA follows: TGTGCCAGCAGTTACGTCCACGAGCAGTACTTC.

This sequence joins TRBV7-2 and TRBJ2-1, with D perhaps TRBD1 (6 bases). This CDR3 spans 15 amino acids. Between the trimmed V and J ends, which lost 5 bases and 6 bases, there was a span of 17 bases. Germline CDR1 and CDR2: SGHTA and FQGNSA. The CDR3 region has the DNA TGTGCCAGCAGCCGAGGGGGACATCCCCCCAATGAGCAGTTCTTC. Protein product: CASSRGGHPPNEQFF.

The genes are TRBV3-1 and TRBJ2-2; D tentatively fits TRBD1 or TRBD2 (5 bases each). The CDR3 sequence is 14 residues long. The germline CDR1 and CDR2 sequences are LGHDT and YNNKEL (reference sequence). V lost 4 bases, J lost 6 bases, and 12 bases lay in between. The CDR3 sequence is CASSRPRGPGELFF. The CDR3 DNA is TGTGCCAGCAGCCGTCCGAGGGGTCCCGGGGAGCTGTTTTTT. Filled out from reference TRBV3-1 and TRBJ2-2, the complete variable domain reads DTAVSQTPKYLVTQMGNDKSIKCEQNLGHDTMYWYKQDSKKFLKIMFSYNNKELIINETVPNRFSPKSPDKAHLNLHINSLELGDSAVYFCASSRPRGPGELFFGEGSRLTVL.

The chain couples TRBV3-1 to TRBJ2-1; 13 bases map to TRBD2. Unmatched junction bases numbered 7, after V lost 4 bases and J lost 10 bases. Germline V gene data show CDR1 as LGHDT and CDR2 as YNNKEL (reference sequence). The CDR3 length is 15 residues. This CDR3 reads CASSRDPGLAGEQFF. The DNA for the CDR3 is TGTGCCAGCAGCCGAGATCCGGGACTAGCGGGAGAGCAGTTCTTC.

The chain employs TRBV6-5 and TRBJ1-6, with TRBD1 as a possible D gene (6 bases). The CDR3 has 13 amino acids. CDR1 is MNHEY and CDR2 is SVGAGI in the germline V gene. Trimming stripped 6 bases from V and 10 bases from J, with 13 bases between. CDR3 residues: CASSYDRYSPLHF. The CDR3 coding sequence is TGTGCCAGCAGCTACGACAGGTACTCACCCCTCCACTTT.

The chain couples TRBV7-3 to TRBJ2-5; weak D call: TRBD1 (5 bases). V was shortened by 4 bases and J by 5 bases, with 11 bases between the two germline ends. This CDR3 region has 13 residues. Per the germline V gene, CDR1 is SGHTA and CDR2 is FQGTGA. CDR3 DNA sequence: TGTGCCAGCAGCTCCGGTCCAGGGGAGACCCAGTACTTC. This gives the protein CASSSGPGETQYF.

The CDR3 sequence is CASSLIAGVTDTQYF. The CDR3 nucleotides are TGTGCCAGCAGCTTGATAGCGGGAGTCACAGATACGCAGTATTTT. The chain has TRBV7-9 and TRBJ2-3; 9 bases are a match to TRBD2. The V segment lost 3 bases and the J segment 2 bases; nucleotides outside the gene matches: 3. The CDR3 has 15 amino acids. Germline-derived CDR1 and CDR2 are SEHNR and FQNEAQ (reference sequence).

The chain couples TRBV2 to TRBJ1-5, with 9 bases that match TRBD1. V gave up 8 bases and J gave up 6 bases; unmatched junction bases: 5. The CDR3 has 13 residues. Germline V gene lookup returns CDR1 SNHLY and CDR2 FYNNEI. CDR3 residues: CASVEDRGQPQHF. Here the CDR3 DNA reads TGTGCCAGCGTAGAGGACAGGGGTCAGCCCCAGCATTTT.

This chain uses TRBV9 with TRBJ2-1; D possibly uses TRBD1 or TRBD2 (6 bases each). The CDR3 runs 16 residues. V was pared by 3 bases and J by 3 bases, with 16 bases between. Germline V lookup: CDR1 SGDLS, CDR2 YYNGEE. The CDR3 DNA is TGTGCCAGCAGCGCCTCAATCCGGGGGCGCTACAATGAGCAGTTCTTC. Encoded protein: CASSASIRGRYNEQFF.

This clonotype was seen only a few times. The CDR3 loop reads CASSPGQSNEKLFF. The CDR3 nucleotides read TGTGCCAGCAGCCCCGGGCAGTCGAATGAAAAACTGTTTTTT. The V call is TRBV3-1, the J call TRBJ1-4; D gene uncertain. The germline gives CDR1 LGHDT, CDR2 YNNKEL (reference sequence). The V and J ends lost 4 bases and 5 bases respectively, with 11 bases between them. There are 14 residues in the CDR3. The full variable domain, completed using reference TRBV3-1 and TRBJ1-4, is DTAVSQTPKYLVTQMGNDKSIKCEQNLGHDTMYWYKQDSKKFLKIMFSYNNKELIINETVPNRFSPKSPDKAHLNLHINSLELGDSAVYFCASSPGQSNEKLFFGSGTQLSVL.

The V call is TRBV2, the J call TRBJ2-1, with D possibly matching TRBD1 (6 bases). Trimming left V 6 bases short and J 7 bases short, with 13 bases between. The V gene's germline CDR1 is SNHLY and CDR2 FYNNEI. The CDR3 is 13 amino acids. CDR3 amino acids: CASSQQGRNEQFF. The CDR3 nucleotides are TGTGCCAGCAGCCAACAGGGTCGTAATGAGCAGTTCTTC.

This rearrangement joins TRBV7-8 to TRBJ2-3; D gene unclear. Germline V gene sequence: CDR1 SGHVS, CDR2 FQNEAQ. The length of the CDR3 is 15 residues. V was pared by 1 base and J by 2 bases, with 10 bases between. CDR3 nucleotides: TGTGCCAGCAGCTTAGGGCGCGTTTACACAGATACGCAGTATTTT. This gives the protein CASSLGRVYTDTQYF.

For this clonotype: Its ends do not fully match the called genes, so a read error is possible. The chain couples TRBV6-6 to TRBJ2-1; D perhaps matches TRBD2 (5 bases). This CDR3 has 10 residues. Germline V CDR1 and CDR2: MNHNY, SVGAGI (reference sequence). The CDR3 bases are TGCGCGATCGGACTCCATGAGCAGTTCTTC. Protein sequence: CAIGLHEQFF.

This chain uses TRBV20-1 with TRBJ2-2; D ambiguous. CDR3 length: 12 amino acids. The germline V gene encodes CDR1 DFQATT and CDR2 SNEGSKA (reference sequence). The V end was cut by 5 bases, the J end by 5 bases, with 9 bases between. The CDR3 reads CSALGKTGELFF. As DNA, the CDR3 is TGCAGTGCTCTGGGGAAAACCGGGGAGCTGTTTTTT.

This chain uses TRBV5-6 with TRBJ2-3; 11 bases align to TRBD2. The CDR3 is made up of 17 amino acids. V was pared by 4 bases and J by 4 bases, with 11 bases of the junction left unmatched. Germline V gene data show CDR1 as SGHDT and CDR2 as YYEEEE. Written as DNA, the CDR3 is TGTGCCAGCAGCGGGACTAGCGGTGCGGGGGTCCCAGATACGCAGTATTTT. This encodes CASSGTSGAGVPDTQYF.